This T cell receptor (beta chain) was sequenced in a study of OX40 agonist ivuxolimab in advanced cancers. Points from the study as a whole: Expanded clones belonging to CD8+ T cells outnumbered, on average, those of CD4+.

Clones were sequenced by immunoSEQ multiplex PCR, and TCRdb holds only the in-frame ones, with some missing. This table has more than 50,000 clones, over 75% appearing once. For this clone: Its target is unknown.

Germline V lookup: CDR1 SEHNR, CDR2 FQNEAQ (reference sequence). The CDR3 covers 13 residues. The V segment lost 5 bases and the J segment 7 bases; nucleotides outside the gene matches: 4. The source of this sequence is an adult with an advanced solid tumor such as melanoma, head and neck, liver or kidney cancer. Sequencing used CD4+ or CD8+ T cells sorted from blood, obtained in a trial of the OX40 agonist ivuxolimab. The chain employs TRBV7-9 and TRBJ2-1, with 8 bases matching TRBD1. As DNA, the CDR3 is TGTGCCAGCAGCCCGGACAGGGTAAATGAGCAGTTCTTC. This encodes CASSPDRVNEQFF. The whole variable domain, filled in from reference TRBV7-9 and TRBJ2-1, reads DTGVSQNPRHKITKRGQNVTFRCDPISEHNRLYWYRQTLGQGPEFLTYFQNEAQLEKSRLLSDRFSAERPKGSFSTLEIQRTEQGDSAMYLCASSPDRVNEQFFGPGTRLTVL.